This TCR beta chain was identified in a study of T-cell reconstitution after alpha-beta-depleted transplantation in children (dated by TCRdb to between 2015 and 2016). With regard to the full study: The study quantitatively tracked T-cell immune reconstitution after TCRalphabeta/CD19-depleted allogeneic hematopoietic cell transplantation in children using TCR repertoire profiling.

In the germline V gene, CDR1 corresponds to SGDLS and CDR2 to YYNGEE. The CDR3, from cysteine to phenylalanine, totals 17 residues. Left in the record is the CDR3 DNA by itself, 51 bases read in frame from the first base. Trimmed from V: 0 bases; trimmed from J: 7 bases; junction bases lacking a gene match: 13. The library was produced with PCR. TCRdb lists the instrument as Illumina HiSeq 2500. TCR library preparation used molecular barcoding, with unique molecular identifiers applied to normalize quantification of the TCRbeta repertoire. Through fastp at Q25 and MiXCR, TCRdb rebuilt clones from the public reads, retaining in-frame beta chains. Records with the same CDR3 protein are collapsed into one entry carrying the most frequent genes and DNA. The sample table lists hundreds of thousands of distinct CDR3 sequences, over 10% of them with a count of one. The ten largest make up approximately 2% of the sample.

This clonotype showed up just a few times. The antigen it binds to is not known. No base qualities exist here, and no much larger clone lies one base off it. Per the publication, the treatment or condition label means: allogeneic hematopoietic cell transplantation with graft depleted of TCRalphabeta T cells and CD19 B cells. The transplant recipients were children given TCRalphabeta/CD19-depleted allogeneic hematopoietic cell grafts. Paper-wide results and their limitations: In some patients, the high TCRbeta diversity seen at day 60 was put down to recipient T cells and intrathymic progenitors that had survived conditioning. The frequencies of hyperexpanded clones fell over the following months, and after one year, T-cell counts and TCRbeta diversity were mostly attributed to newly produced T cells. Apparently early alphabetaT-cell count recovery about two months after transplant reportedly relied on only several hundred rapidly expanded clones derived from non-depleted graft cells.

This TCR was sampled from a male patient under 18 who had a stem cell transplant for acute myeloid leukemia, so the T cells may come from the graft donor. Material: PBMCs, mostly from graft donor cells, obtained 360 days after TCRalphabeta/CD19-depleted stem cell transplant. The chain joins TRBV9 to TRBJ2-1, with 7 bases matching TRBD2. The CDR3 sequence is CASSVGLRGGADNEQFF. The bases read TGTGCCAGCAGCGTAGGCCTACGGGGAGGGGCTGATAATGAGCAGTTCTTC.